This T cell receptor (beta chain) derives from a study of OX40 agonist ivuxolimab in advanced cancers. Libraries were prepared by immunoSEQ multiplex PCR; TCRdb keeps only in-frame clonotypes and omits some of them. Among tens of thousands of clones listed, 80% to 90% were seen once. CDR1 is SNHLY and CDR2 is FYNNEI in the germline V gene. The CDR3 is made up of 16 amino acids. V shed 5 bases and J 4 bases; nucleotides not matched to a gene: 7. The TCR comes from an adult with an advanced solid tumor such as melanoma, head and neck, liver or kidney cancer. The specimen comprised CD4+ or CD8+ T cells sorted from blood, sampled in a trial of the OX40 agonist ivuxolimab. V is TRBV2 and J is TRBJ1-6; 8 bases map to TRBD1. The CDR3 region is CASSLSTGAYNSPLHF. As DNA, the CDR3 is TGTGCCAGCAGTTTATCGACAGGGGCGTATAATTCACCCCTCCACTTT.